This paragraph reports one T cell receptor (beta chain). Its antigen is currently unknown. A 5'RACE reaction primed in the constant segment made cDNA libraries of TCR alpha and TCR beta, and these carried sample barcodes and UMIs. TCRdb analysed the 5' RACE reads with MiXCR anew, one entry per CDR3 protein. The sample lists 450,000 to 700,000 distinct CDR3 sequences; under 20% were seen once. This record belongs to a study of T-cell memory formation after mild COVID-19. Looking at the study overall: TCR clusters largely stayed donor specific.

Study-wide results and caveats: Later expanders leaned CD4+, whereas day 15 to 85 contracting clones were balanced CD4/CD8. Some SARS-CoV-2-responding clones were already detected in memory before infection.

The CDR3 covers 18 residues. The V segment lost 4 bases and the J segment 1 base; nucleotides outside the gene matches: 9. Looked up from germline, CDR1 is SGDLS and CDR2 is YYNGEE. The sequence came from an adult woman who had mild COVID-19 (a few samples of this study predate the infection). Cell type and time point are not known. V is TRBV9 and J is TRBJ2-2; 11 nucleotides agree with TRBD2. Sequenced input: PBMCs or a T cell subset sorted from them (not recorded which). In nucleotides, the CDR3 is TGTGCCAGCAGCTTCCTAGCGGGAGGATCACAGAACACCGGGGAGCTGTTTTTT. It yields the protein CASSFLAGGSQNTGELFF.